These 7 T cell receptor beta chains originate from one sample sequenced in a study of a mutant IDH1 vaccine in newly diagnosed glioma. No antigen is known for these receptors. Time point specified: week 5, during vaccination. The investigators gave 300 ug of mutant IDH1 20-mer peptide in each vaccine dose, together with topical imiquimod. TCRdb keeps only in-frame clones here, not all; method: immunoSEQ multiplex PCR. The repertoire has just under 80,000 clones, about 91% of them found once; the top ten carry roughly 0.5%. Material: PBMCs, obtained from a glioma patient whose treatment included an IDH1 peptide vaccine. All receptors derive from a woman in her 50s with glioma.

The chain links TRBV2 to TRBJ2-7, with D tentatively TRBD1 (5 bases). The CDR3 extends over 12 amino acids. Germline V lookup: CDR1 SNHLY, CDR2 FYNNEI. V shed 7 bases and J shed 2 bases, with 9 bases lying between them. This chain's CDR3 is CASKRQPYEQYF. DNA for the CDR3: TGTGCCAGCAAGAGACAGCCCTACGAGCAGTACTTC.

This sequence joins TRBV19 and TRBJ1-6; D uncertain. This CDR3 comprises 14 residues. V gave up 4 bases and J gave up 3 bases, with 7 bases separating them. The germline gives CDR1 LNHDA, CDR2 SQIVND (reference sequence). The DNA of the CDR3 is TGTGCCAGTAGTAACAACGGCTATAATTCACCCCTCCACTTT. Translating it yields CASSNNGYNSPLHF.

The chain employs TRBV9 and TRBJ1-2, with D hard to call. V lost 5 bases and J lost 2, with 7 bases in between. Per germline, CDR1 SGDLS and CDR2 YYNGEE. The CDR3 covers 12 residues. Here the CDR3 DNA reads TGTGCCAGCAGTACAGAGAACTATGGCTACACCTTC. Its protein is CASSTENYGYTF.

The V call is TRBV19, the J call TRBJ2-7; 9 bases are a match to TRBD2. V lost 3 bases to trimming and J lost 4 bases; unmatched junction nucleotides: 4. Germline CDR1 is LNHDA and CDR2 is SQIVND (reference sequence). The length of the CDR3 is 14 residues. This CDR3 is CASSMDSGSYEQYF. The DNA of the CDR3 is TGTGCCAGTAGTATGGATAGCGGGAGTTACGAGCAGTACTTC.

The chain joins TRBV5-1 to TRBJ2-7; TRBD2 aligns across 13 bases. V lost 2 bases to trimming and J lost 2 bases; unmatched junction nucleotides: 19. The CDR3 totals 21 residues. The germline CDR1 and CDR2 sequences are SGHRS and YFSETQ. The CDR3 here is CASSLGGISGLAGEVAYEQYF. The DNA for the CDR3 is TGCGCCAGCAGCTTAGGCGGAATCTCCGGACTAGCGGGAGAAGTTGCCTACGAGCAGTACTTC.

The CDR3 here is CASSRRAQPQHF. DNA for the CDR3: TGTGCCAGCAGCCGCCGGGCTCAGCCCCAGCATTTT. The chain is built from TRBV5-8 and TRBJ1-5; D gene uncertain. Germline assignment: CDR1 SGHTS and CDR2 YDEGEE. The CDR3 has 12 amino acids. V gave up 4 bases and J gave up 6 bases, with 8 bases separating them.

This clone is a singleton in its sample. V usage is TRBV30 and J usage is TRBJ2-7, with 12 positions matching TRBD1. Trimming cost V 3 bases and J 6 bases; bases outside gene matches: 3. This CDR3 spans 13 amino acids. The germline V gene has CDR1 GTSNPN and CDR2 SVGIG (reference sequence). The DNA of the CDR3 is TGTGCCTGGAGCCGGGACAGGGGGCTCGAGCAGTACTTC. Residues: CAWSRDRGLEQYF.